The 25 T cell receptor beta chains below all came from one sample that was sequenced in a study of blood T cell repertoires in COVID-19. The protocol was immunoSEQ multiplex PCR, while the TCRdb copy is restricted to in-frame clones and leaves out a portion. Of some 160,000 clones in the sample, 89% are singletons; the top ten hold 2.5% to 3.5%. Material: peripheral blood. These receptor sequences come from a man between 60 and 75 years old with acute or convalescent COVID-19.

The chain is built from TRBV3-1 (or the pseudogene TRBV3-2) and TRBJ1-2; TRBD1 matches at 7 bases. CDR1 is LGHDT and CDR2 is YNNKEL in the germline V gene (reference sequence). The junction had 6 bases not matched to a gene; V was cut back by 2 bases and J by 0 bases. CDR3 length: 16 amino acids. The CDR3 DNA is TGTGCCAGCAGCCAAAAGACAGGGAGAGCTAACTATGGCTACACCTTC. Encoded protein: CASSQKTGRANYGYTF.

The V gene is TRBV7-2, the J gene TRBJ2-7; 12 bases are a match to TRBD1. The V gene end was trimmed by 0 bases and the J gene end by 5 bases; junction bases not matched to a gene: 8. The CDR3 spans 17 residues. CDR1 is SGHTA and CDR2 is FQGNSA in the germline V gene. In DNA form, the CDR3 reads TGTGCCAGCAGCTTAGCGCGGAAGGGACAGGGGGCCGACGAGCAGTACTTC. Translation gives CASSLARKGQGADEQYF. The complete variable domain, with remaining parts taken from reference TRBV7-2 and TRBJ2-7, reads GAGVSQSPSNKVTEKGKDVELRCDPISGHTALYWYRQSLGQGLEFLIYFQGNSAPDKSGLPSDRFSAERTGGSVSTLTIQRTQQEDSAVYLCASSLARKGQGADEQYFGPGTRLTVT.

This chain uses TRBV7-2 with TRBJ1-2; possibly TRBD1 for D (6 bases). Trimming shortened V by 1 base and J by 4 bases, and 13 bases separated the two germline ends. The CDR3 spans 15 residues. In germline, CDR1 is SGHTA, CDR2 FQGNSA. The CDR3 sequence: CASSLGSGAGYGYTF. As DNA, the CDR3 is TGTGCCAGCAGCTTAGGTTCAGGGGCGGGCTATGGCTACACCTTC. The whole variable domain, filled in from reference TRBV7-2 and TRBJ1-2, reads GAGVSQSPSNKVTEKGKDVELRCDPISGHTALYWYRQSLGQGLEFLIYFQGNSAPDKSGLPSDRFSAERTGGSVSTLTIQRTQQEDSAVYLCASSLGSGAGYGYTFGSGTRLTVV.

The V call is TRBV18, the J call TRBJ1-5, with 9 bases that match TRBD1. V gave up 2 bases and J gave up 6 bases; unmatched junction bases: 8. From germline, CDR1 is KGHSH and CDR2 LQKENI. The CDR3 spans 16 residues. In DNA, the CDR3 is TGTGCCAGCTCACCAAGCACGGACAGGGGAATTCAGCCCCAGCATTTT. This codes for CASSPSTDRGIQPQHF.

The rearrangement uses TRBV5-8 and TRBJ1-6, with D hard to call. Germline V lookup: CDR1 SGHTS, CDR2 YDEGEE. The CDR3 runs 13 residues. Trimming took off 0 bases at V and 9 bases at J, with 7 bases between the two ends. This CDR3 reads CASSLAESSPLHF. CDR3 bases: TGTGCCAGCAGCTTGGCGGAGAGTTCACCCCTCCACTTT.

CDR3 residues: CASSRQGADEQYF. The CDR3 coding sequence is TGCGCCAGCAGCCGACAGGGGGCGGACGAGCAGTACTTC. The chain carries TRBV5-1 and TRBJ2-7; 10 bases map to TRBD1. With V trimmed by 4 bases and J by 5 bases, 3 bases remained unmatched. Germline V gives CDR1 SGHRS, CDR2 YFSETQ. This CDR3 contains 13 residues.

The chain combines TRBV6-5 with TRBJ1-2; the match to TRBD1 covers 7 bases. The J segment lost 4 bases and the V segment lost 10 bases, leaving 6 bases of the junction unmatched. The germline CDR1 and CDR2 sequences are MNHEY and SVGAGI. CDR3 length equals 12 residues. Written as DNA, the CDR3 is TGTGCCACCTTGACAGGGAGCTATGGCTACACCTTC. Protein sequence: CATLTGSYGYTF.

The rearrangement uses TRBV9 and TRBJ1-2; D is undetermined. The CDR3 length is 16 residues. Trimming took 0 bases from V and 3 from J, leaving 15 bases between them. From germline, CDR1 is SGDLS and CDR2 YYNGEE. The CDR3 here is CASSVVPSPPDYGYTF. The CDR3 DNA follows: TGTGCCAGCAGCGTAGTACCATCCCCTCCGGACTATGGCTACACCTTC.

This sequence joins TRBV20-1 and TRBJ1-4; no clear D gene. Deletions cut 5 bases from V and 7 bases from J, with 8 bases between. Germline V CDR1 and CDR2: DFQATT, SNEGSKA (reference sequence). The CDR3 consists of 11 residues. The CDR3 protein is CSASVREKLFF. In DNA, the CDR3 is TGCAGTGCTTCCGTGCGTGAAAAACTGTTTTTT.

This clone showed up many times. The chain is built from TRBV11-2 and TRBJ2-5; 13 bases are shared with TRBD2. V dropped 5 bases and J dropped 5; count of bases not matched to a gene: 14. Germline V gene lookup returns CDR1 SGHAT and CDR2 FQNNGV. The CDR3 length is 18 residues. DNA of the CDR3: TGTGCCAGCAGCCGTAACCGACTAGCGGGGGGAAAGGTCGAGACCCAGTACTTC. This codes for CASSRNRLAGGKVETQYF.

This clone was seen only a few times. The chain is built from TRBV29-1 and TRBJ2-1, with 10 bases lining up with TRBD2. From germline, CDR1 is SQVTM and CDR2 ANQGSEA. The CDR3 is 17 residues long. V lost 4 bases, J lost 7 bases, and 16 bases stayed unmatched. The CDR3 DNA reads as TGCAGCGTTGCCCCGGGCTTCAGCGGGGGGGCTTTAAATGAGCAGTTCTTC. This gives the protein CSVAPGFSGGALNEQFF.

The rearrangement uses TRBV7-9 and TRBJ2-5; 11 bases fit TRBD2. The V gene's germline CDR1 is SEHNR and CDR2 FQNEAQ (reference sequence). The CDR3 length is 16 residues. J was trimmed by 3 bases and V by 0 bases; bases with no gene match: 3. The CDR3 bases are TGTGCCAGCAGCTTAGCGCCGGGACTAGCGGAAGAGACCCAGTACTTC. This gives the protein CASSLAPGLAEETQYF.

This sequence joins TRBV19 and TRBJ1-2, with 10 nucleotides matching TRBD1. The CDR3 runs to 13 residues. The germline CDR1 and CDR2 sequences are LNHDA and SQIVND (reference sequence). V lost 8 bases and J lost 8; bases outside the gene matches: 8. This CDR3 is CASRDRGREGYTF. DNA for the CDR3: TGTGCCAGTCGTGACAGGGGGCGAGAAGGCTACACCTTC.

The chain joins TRBV12-5 to TRBJ1-2, with D perhaps TRBD1 (6 bases). Germline assignment: CDR1 LGHNT and CDR2 FRNRAP. The length of the CDR3 is 15 residues. The V end was cut by 6 bases, the J end by 2 bases, with 16 bases between. DNA for the CDR3: TGTGCTAGTGGCTTAACTCCAGACAGGAACTATGGCTACACCTTC. Protein sequence: CASGLTPDRNYGYTF.

The chain joins TRBV3-1 (or the pseudogene TRBV3-2) to TRBJ1-1; D gene unclear. V lost 9 bases, J lost 4 bases, and 12 bases lay in between. CDR3 length equals 12 residues. From germline, CDR1 is LGHDT and CDR2 YNNKEL (reference sequence). In nucleotides, the CDR3 is TGTGCCAGTACGCAGGTTTGCACTGAAGCTTTCTTT. This sequence encodes CASTQVCTEAFF.

The chain uses TRBV5-1 and TRBJ2-2; D is undetermined. Per the germline V gene, CDR1 is SGHRS and CDR2 is YFSETQ. Trimming took off 1 base at V and 4 bases at J, with 11 bases between the two ends. This CDR3 contains 15 residues. This CDR3 is CASSLSGRSTGELFF. Written as DNA, the CDR3 is TGCGCCAGCAGCTTGAGTGGGCGCAGCACCGGGGAGCTGTTTTTT.

V and J are TRBV5-1 and TRBJ1-4, with TRBD1 as a possible D gene (5 bases). The CDR3 is 14 amino acids. CDR1 SGHRS and CDR2 YFSETQ come from the germline V gene. V dropped 1 base and J dropped 8 bases, with 12 bases sitting between them. The CDR3 DNA follows: TGCGCCAGCAGCTTGACCCAGGGAGGCGAAAAACTGTTTTTT. Its protein product is CASSLTQGGEKLFF.

The V and J genes are TRBV9 and TRBJ1-3; D may be TRBD1 (6 bases). CDR1 is SGDLS and CDR2 is YYNGEE in the germline V gene. CDR3 length: 15 amino acids. Trimming removed 0 bases from V and 4 bases from J, with 11 bases in between. The CDR3, as DNA: TGTGCCAGCAGCGTAGGGGACATAGGCGGAAACACCATATATTTT. Protein: CASSVGDIGGNTIYF. The variable domain in full, completed from reference TRBV9 and TRBJ1-3, reads DSGVTQTPKHLITATGQRVTLRCSPRSGDLSVYWYQQSLDQGLQFLIQYYNGEERAKGNILERFSAQQFPDLHSELNLSSLELGDSALYFCASSVGDIGGNTIYFGEGSWLTVV.

The chain joins TRBV15 to TRBJ2-5, with TRBD2 matching over 10 bases. Germline CDR1 LNHNV, CDR2 YYDKDF (reference sequence). The CDR3 runs 18 residues. After removal of 1 base from V and 1 base from J, the junction contained 9 bases not matched to a gene. DNA of the CDR3: TGTGCCACCAGCAGAGGATCTACCAGCGGGGGGGTCCAAGAGACCCAGTACTTC. Its translation is CATSRGSTSGGVQETQYF.

This clone was seen a few times. The chain links TRBV2 to TRBJ1-1, with 9 nucleotides matching TRBD1. With V trimmed by 6 bases and J by 0 bases, 8 bases remained unmatched. The CDR3 totals 16 residues. Germline CDR1 reads SNHLY; CDR2 reads FYNNEI. The CDR3 region is CASRTGGLLMNTEAFF. The CDR3 DNA sequence: TGTGCCAGCAGGACAGGGGGTCTTCTCATGAACACTGAAGCTTTCTTT.

This chain uses TRBV6-5 with TRBJ2-3; perhaps TRBD1 as D (5 bases). CDR3 length: 14 residues. Germline V gene data show CDR1 as MNHEY and CDR2 as SVGAGI. V was pared by 7 bases and J by 2 bases, with 13 bases between. Here the CDR3 reads CASTTGANTDTQYF. The CDR3 DNA is TGTGCCAGCACAACAGGAGCCAACACAGATACGCAGTATTTT.

This clone was detected ten times or more. Other DNA variants within this sample encode the same CDR3. The chain couples TRBV19 to TRBJ1-1; 9 bases fit TRBD1. Germline-derived CDR1 and CDR2 are LNHDA and SQIVND (reference sequence). CDR3 size: 13 residues. Trimming at V came to 10 bases and at J to 1 base, leaving 4 bases not matched to a gene. The CDR3 here is CATQQGANTEAFF. The CDR3 DNA reads TGTGCCACTCAACAGGGGGCGAACACTGAAGCTTTCTTT.

This chain links TRBV4-1 with TRBJ2-7, with TRBD2 matching over 11 bases. V was pared by 2 bases and J by 3 bases, with 6 bases of the junction left unmatched. The V gene's germline CDR1 is MGHRA and CDR2 YSYEKL. The CDR3 contains 16 residues. The CDR3 loop reads CASSQYSGTSGYEQYF. The CDR3 region has the DNA TGCGCCAGCAGCCAATATTCCGGGACTAGCGGCTACGAGCAGTACTTC.

This chain joins TRBV6-6 and TRBJ1-2; 9 bases fit TRBD1. The length of the CDR3 is 16 residues. J gave up 4 bases and V 8 bases, and 14 bases lay outside the gene matches. Looked up from germline, CDR1 is MNHNY and CDR2 is SVGAGI (reference sequence). The CDR3 nucleotides are TGTGCCAGCGGGGAGGGACAGGGTGCACTTGGCTATGGCTACACCTTC. Residues: CASGEGQGALGYGYTF.

The J gene is TRBJ2-1, the V gene TRBV18, with 10 positions matching TRBD2. Trimming removed 3 bases from V and 7 bases from J; junction bases left unmatched: 15. Germline V lookup: CDR1 KGHSH, CDR2 LQKENI. The CDR3 is 18 amino acids. CDR3 DNA sequence: TGTGCCAGCTCACCTTTGAGCCCTAGCGGGGGCCCGGTGAATGAGCAGTTCTTC. It specifies CASSPLSPSGGPVNEQFF.